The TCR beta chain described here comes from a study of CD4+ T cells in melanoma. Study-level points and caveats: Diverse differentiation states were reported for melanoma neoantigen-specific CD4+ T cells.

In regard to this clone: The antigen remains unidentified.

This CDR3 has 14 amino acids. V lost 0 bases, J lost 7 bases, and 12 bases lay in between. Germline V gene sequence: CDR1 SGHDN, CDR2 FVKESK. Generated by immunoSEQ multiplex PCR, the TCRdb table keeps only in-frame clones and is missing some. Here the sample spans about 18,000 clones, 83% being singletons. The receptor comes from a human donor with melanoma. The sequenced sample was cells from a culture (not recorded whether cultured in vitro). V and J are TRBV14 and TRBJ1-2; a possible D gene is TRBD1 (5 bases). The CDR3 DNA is TGTGCCAGCAGCCAAGATCGAGGGACGTTTGGCTACACCTTC. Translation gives CASSQDRGTFGYTF.